Given below is one T cell receptor (beta chain) in context. What this receptor recognizes is not known. No base-level quality is on record; no much larger clone is a single base apart. Enrolling through a virtual design, the prospective study's participants ranged in age from roughly 18 to 90 years and lived across 24 United States geographic areas. Cohort assignment in the prospective study relied on participant-reported clinical history from a screening survey and a study questionnaire. Exposed participants had been in contact with someone with a PCR-confirmed or clinician-diagnosed COVID-19 case within 2 weeks of study entry. Mobile phlebotomists in the prospective study collected whole blood, serum and a nasopharyngeal or oropharyngeal swab from every participant. Prospective study participants could optionally give additional blood draws and questionnaires over an approximately two-month period. Before DNA extraction, prospective study blood samples were shipped either frozen or at room temperature.

This entry is derived from a study of blood T cell repertoires in COVID-19 (dated by TCRdb to the early 2020s). General notes on the study: Collaborator samples came from the United States, Italy and Spain and covered acute and convalescent phases of COVID-19. The repertoires were made available in a free public database intended to serve as a resource for research on the immune response to SARS-CoV-2. The material from the prospective study consisted of cDNA or gDNA derived from T cells, B-cell-depleted T cells, or PBMCs. Where available, HLA class I and class II types were obtained from metadata supplied by the sample provider rather than from assay-based typing. The sample metadata nearly always contained a de-identified subject ID, COVID-19 status, age in years and sex. The samples were drawn from the first 160 participants of the ongoing ImmuneRACE study and from 1,254 subjects provided by 6 global collaborators. The dataset comprised deeply sampled blood TCRbeta repertoires from subjects exposed to, actively infected with, or recovered from COVID-19. Overall results and qualifications from the work: The quantity of clinical and demographic metadata differed by source and by participant and was supplied without curation.

The immunoSEQ Assay, a bias-controlled multiplex PCR, was used to amplify TCRbeta CDR3 regions from genomic DNA. As for the original processing: The number of nucleated cells in each sample was estimated by amplification of reference gene primers within the assay. To quantify the absolute abundance of each unique TCRbeta CDR3 rearrangement, sequence reads were collapsed and filtered. For each sample, productive Simpson clonality was calculated by taking the square root of Simpson's diversity index across productive rearrangements. As stored in TCRdb, this immuneACCESS dataset retains in-frame rearrangements with V and J assigned. A fraction of the clones does not appear; measured against another copy, unresolved V genes explain less than half of the discrepancy, and the remainder lacks a known reason. The V and J calls and clone size are taken from that table; D and trimming were inferred from the DNA. This sample is represented by hundreds of thousands of clones; under 90% of them were singletons. The ten largest clones take up about 5.3% of the sample.

The CDR3 measures 14 amino acids from cysteine to phenylalanine. CDR3 DNA only is kept here, 42 bases in frame from base 1. Reading the germline V gene (reference sequence) gives CDR1 SGHKS and CDR2 YYEKEE. V is trimmed back by 4 bases and J by 2 bases, and the junction contains 1 base that no gene match accounts for. The sequence was obtained from a woman aged 45 to 65 who had been exposed to COVID-19. Sequenced: PBMCs or T cells enriched from blood (not recorded which). The V and J genes are TRBV5-5 and TRBJ1-3; 9 middle bases align to TRBD1. The bases are TGTGCCAGCAGCAGGACAGGGGCTGGAAACACCATATATTTT. Its protein reads: CASSRTGAGNTIYF. The CDR3, completed at both ends by the reference TRBV5-5 and TRBJ1-3 genes, gives the full variable domain DAGVTQSPTHLIKTRGQQVTLRCSPISGHKSVSWYQQVLGQGPQFIFQYYEKEERGRGNFPDRFSARQFPNYSSELNVNALLLGDSALYLCASSRTGAGNTIYFGEGSWLTVV.